Here is one T cell receptor (beta chain) with its context. Its antigen is currently unknown. V gave up 1 base and J gave up 5 bases; unmatched junction bases: 4. The CDR3 loop spans 15 amino acids. CDR1 and CDR2 (germline): LGHNA, YNFKEQ. This record comes from a study of shared clonotypes between healthy human individuals. Study summary: The donor pool was made up of two women and three men aged 18 to 49.

Here immunoSEQ multiplex PCR was the method, and the copy in TCRdb shows in-frame clones only, minus some. The repertoire holds about 480,000 clones, with roughly 78% as singletons. Study conclusions and caveats: The donor pool, a small one, limited the genetic and exposure-history diversity represented.

Sequencing was done on a sample of PBMCs. The chain joins TRBV4-2 to TRBJ2-1, with 8 bases aligning to TRBD2. The clonotype comes from a woman aged 40 to 49 in good health. Some clones in this sample may be carry-over from other donors' samples. The CDR3, as DNA: TGTGCCAGCAGCCAAGTGGGACTAGGTGACAATGAGCAGTTCTTC. Its protein is CASSQVGLGDNEQFF.